This TCR beta chain was identified in a study of blood T cell repertoires in COVID-19. Across the whole study: Sources were T cells, B-cell-depleted T cells, or PBMCs; the material itself was cDNA or gDNA.

Sequenced by immunoSEQ multiplex PCR; TCRdb stores in-frame clones only, minus some. The data hold about 100,000 clones, with 85% to 90% observed a single time. From germline, CDR1 is ENHRY and CDR2 SYGVKD. CDR3 size: 14 residues. Trimming took 0 bases from V and 4 from J, leaving 7 bases between them. V and J are TRBV10-3 and TRBJ1-5; weak D call: TRBD1 (5 bases). The receptor was derived from a human donor with active COVID-19. The donor label of this sample is uncertain. The sequenced material came from peripheral blood. CDR3 residues: CAISESGANQPQHF. The CDR3 DNA reads as TGTGCCATCAGTGAGTCAGGGGCAAATCAGCCCCAGCATTTT.